This T cell receptor (beta chain) derives from a study of cytomegalovirus exposure and HLA in healthy donors (dated by TCRdb to about 2017). Regarding the study in general: According to a later analysis, the roughly 130 validation repertoires were produced on the same platform as the roughly 700 repertoires of the first cohort. The aim of the study was to test whether cataloging public T cell receptors could identify signatures of past pathogen exposure. Along with the approximately 600-subject first cohort, a separate validation cohort of over 90 different subjects was used. High-throughput TCR immunosequencing, statistical association of individual TCRs with disease status, and machine learning were combined to predict cytomegalovirus infection status. What the work shows at the level of the full study, not this receptor alone: Subsequent analysis determined that TCRs grouped into clusters in the first cohort also showed a tendency toward co-occurrence across the 120 or so validation repertoires, and approximately 94% of cluster scores exceeded 0. A later analysis lacked HLA typing for the validation cohort, so it scored co-occurrence in that cohort across all 120 or so repertoires. In both the original and validation cohorts, the classifier was reported to diagnose cytomegalovirus status with high specificity and sensitivity. In the study, 150 to 200 TCR beta chains were listed as associated with cytomegalovirus. In vitro tests confirmed that a few of the cytomegalovirus-associated TCR beta chains recognize cytomegalovirus antigens. Most TCR sequences were seen in very few donors, while some public TCRs were found in many individuals. According to the authors, the approach could potentially be generalized to other disease states and immunological phenotypes.

The library was built by means of the immunoSEQ multiplex PCR assay. In the original analysis: A statistical classification framework was built to diagnose cytomegalovirus status from the catalog of TCR beta chain sequences. The table comes from immuneACCESS by way of TCRdb, which keeps in-frame sequences with V and J called. Part of the clones is missing from these tables; in studies checked, under half for an unresolved V gene and the rest for unknown reasons. From that table come the V and J calls and clone size; the DNA was used to work out D and trimming. This sample comprises 55,000 to 70,000 clones, over 90% of them detected only once. The top ten hold under 2.5% of the sample. CDR1 LNHDA and CDR2 SQIVND were looked up in the germline V gene (reference sequence). The CDR3 starts with the cysteine, ends with the phenylalanine, and has 16 residues. Left in the record is the CDR3 DNA by itself, 48 bases read in frame from the first base. V trim: 3 bases; J trim: 1 base; unmatched bases: 6.

Donors formed part of the validation cohort, which comprised 120 or so subjects and was distinct from the first cohort of some 700 subjects. Note on this clone: The specificity of this receptor is unknown. Base qualities are missing; no much larger clone stands one base away.

Recombination joined TRBV19 with TRBJ2-5, with 9 bases aligning to TRBD2. The sequence derives from a man between 18 and 35 years old in good health and CMV-seronegative. The sequenced sample consisted of PBMCs. This receptor carries the CDR3 CASSIGGSGSQETQYF. Read as DNA, the sequence is TGTGCCAGTAGTATTGGAGGTAGCGGGAGCCAAGAGACCCAGTACTTC.